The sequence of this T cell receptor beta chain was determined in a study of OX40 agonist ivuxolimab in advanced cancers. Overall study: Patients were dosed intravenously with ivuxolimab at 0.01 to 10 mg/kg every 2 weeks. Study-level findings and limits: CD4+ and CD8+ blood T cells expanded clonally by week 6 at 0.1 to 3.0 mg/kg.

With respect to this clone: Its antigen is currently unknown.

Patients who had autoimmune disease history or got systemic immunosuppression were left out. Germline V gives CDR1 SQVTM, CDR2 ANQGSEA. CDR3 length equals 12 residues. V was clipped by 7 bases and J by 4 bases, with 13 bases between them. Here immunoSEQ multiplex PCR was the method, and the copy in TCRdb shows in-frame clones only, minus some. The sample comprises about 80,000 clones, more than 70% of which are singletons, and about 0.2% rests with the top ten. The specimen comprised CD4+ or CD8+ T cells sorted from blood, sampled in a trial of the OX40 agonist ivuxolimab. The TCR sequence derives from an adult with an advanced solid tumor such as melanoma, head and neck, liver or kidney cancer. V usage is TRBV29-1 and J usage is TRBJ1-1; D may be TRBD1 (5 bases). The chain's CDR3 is CSARGAGTEAFF. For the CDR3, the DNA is TGCAGCGCGAGAGGGGCTGGCACTGAAGCTTTCTTT. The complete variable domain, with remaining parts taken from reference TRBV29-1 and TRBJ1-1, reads SAVISQKPSRDICQRGTSLTIQCQVDSQVTMMFWYRQQPGQSLTLIATANQGSEATYESGFVIDKFPISRPNLTFSTLTVSNMSPEDSSIYLCSARGAGTEAFFGQGTRLTVV.